These 25 T cell receptor beta chains came from one sample sequenced in a study of somatic mutations in cytotoxic T cells in rheumatoid arthritis. Sequencing used immunoSEQ multiplex PCR; TCRdb keeps in-frame clones, though not all of them. The sample yields approximately 10,000 clones, 75% to 85% seen once. Sequenced sample: CD8+ T cells sorted from blood. Every receptor here comes from an adult with rheumatoid arthritis.

CDR3: CATSDTNSYEQYV. As DNA, the CDR3 is TGTGCCACTTCGGACACGAACTCCTACGAGCAGTACGTC. The rearrangement joins TRBV7-9 to TRBJ2-7; D perhaps matches TRBD1 (5 bases). From germline, CDR1 is SEHNR and CDR2 FQNEAQ (reference sequence). Trimming removed 10 bases from V and 0 bases from J, with 13 bases in between. This CDR3 region has 13 residues.

This rearrangement joins TRBV5-8 to TRBJ2-3; 7 nucleotides match TRBD2. CDR3 length: 16 residues. Trimming at V came to 0 bases and at J to 5 bases, leaving 9 bases not matched to a gene. The V gene's germline CDR1 is SGHTS and CDR2 YDEGEE. CDR3 protein: CASSLAIRRGIDTQYF. In nucleotides, the CDR3 is TGTGCCAGCAGCTTGGCCATTAGGCGGGGGATAGATACGCAGTATTTT.

This chain joins TRBV11-3 and TRBJ2-1; no firm D call. Germline loops: CDR1 SGHNT, CDR2 YENEEA. CDR3 size: 14 residues. The V gene lost 2 bases and the J gene lost 6 bases, with 11 bases spanning the gap. This chain's CDR3 is CASSLLAGINEQFF. As DNA, the CDR3 is TGTGCCAGCAGCTTATTAGCTGGTATCAATGAGCAGTTCTTC.

The J gene is TRBJ1-2, the V gene TRBV29-1; D possibly corresponds to TRBD1 (5 bases). CDR1 and CDR2 (germline): SQVTM, ANQGSEA. V lost 5 bases to trimming and J lost 4 bases, with 17 bases between them. CDR3 size: 14 residues. CDR3 sequence (DNA): TGCAGCGTTTCGACAGACTTAGACTTCTATGGCTACACCTTC. This encodes CSVSTDLDFYGYTF.

The rearrangement uses TRBV7-2 and TRBJ1-3, with a weak D call TRBD1 (6 bases). Trimming cost V 3 bases and J 6 bases, with 9 bases left between them. Per germline, CDR1 SGHTA and CDR2 FQGNSA. CDR3 length: 13 amino acids. The DNA of the CDR3 is TGTGCCAGCAGCTTGGGGGGCTCAAACACCATATATTTT. Translating gives CASSLGGSNTIYF.

The chain couples TRBV28 to TRBJ2-5; 8 bases fit TRBD1. Germline CDR1 reads MDHEN; CDR2 reads SYDVKM. The CDR3 loop spans 15 amino acids. V lost 4 bases and J lost 5; bases outside the gene matches: 9. This CDR3 reads CASSSTWTGTETQYF. The DNA of the CDR3 is TGTGCCAGCAGTTCTACATGGACAGGGACGGAGACCCAGTACTTC.

This clone was seen once. The chain combines TRBV2 with TRBJ2-1; possibly TRBD2 for D (5 bases). Trimming cost V 7 bases and J 3 bases, with 7 bases left between them. Germline V gene lookup returns CDR1 SNHLY and CDR2 FYNNEI. The CDR3 consists of 12 residues. CDR3 loop: CASISGYNEQFF. The CDR3 coding sequence is TGTGCCAGCATAAGCGGCTACAATGAGCAGTTCTTC.

The V and J genes are TRBV4-2 and TRBJ1-4; possible D gene TRBD1, 5 bases. CDR3 length equals 13 residues. Germline V gives CDR1 LGHNA, CDR2 YNFKEQ. Trimming pared 4 bases from V and 4 bases from J, leaving 7 bases between. In nucleotides, the CDR3 is TGTGCCAGCAGCCGAAGGGGTAATGAAAAACTGTTTTTT. Translation gives CASSRRGNEKLFF.

The genes are TRBV5-1 and TRBJ2-2; TRBD1 matches at 9 bases. The germline V gene has CDR1 SGHRS and CDR2 YFSETQ. Germline trimming cut 4 bases from V and 5 bases from J; bases unmatched to any gene: 12. This CDR3 is 17 amino acids long. CDR3 DNA sequence: TGCGCCAGCAGCGCCGATGGGGGGACAGGGTTGACCGGGGAGCTGTTTTTT. This codes for CASSADGGTGLTGELFF.

The V gene is TRBV6-6, the J gene TRBJ1-2; a weak D match, TRBD1 (6 bases). Germline lookup yields CDR1 MNHNY and CDR2 SVGAGI (reference sequence). V lost 0 bases, J lost 0 bases, and 8 bases lay in between. The CDR3 length is 15 residues. CDR3 region: CASSYSRTANYGYTF. DNA for the CDR3: TGTGCCAGCAGTTACTCTAGGACAGCTAACTATGGCTACACCTTC.

The chain combines TRBV7-9 with TRBJ2-1, with 9 bases that match TRBD2. Germline CDR1 is SEHNR and CDR2 is FQNEAQ (reference sequence). The CDR3 spans 16 residues. The ends lost 5 bases at V and 6 bases at J; junction bases unmatched: 11. CDR3 sequence (DNA): TGTGCCAGCAGCGGGTCGGTAGCGGGAGATCCCAATGAGCAGTTCTTC. Its translation: CASSGSVAGDPNEQFF.

This clone occurred a few times. V usage is TRBV7-9 and J usage is TRBJ1-3; maybe TRBD1 (6 bases). In germline, CDR1 is SEHNR, CDR2 FQNEAQ (reference sequence). The CDR3 is 15 residues long. V dropped 1 base and J dropped 2 bases, with 9 bases sitting between them. The CDR3 DNA reads TGTGCCAGCAGCTTAGTAGGGGGGACTGGAAACACCATATATTTT. This sequence encodes CASSLVGGTGNTIYF.

This chain uses TRBV4-2 with TRBJ2-7; 7 bases align to TRBD1. In germline, CDR1 is LGHNA, CDR2 YNFKEQ. This CDR3 has 15 residues. V lost 2 bases, J lost 0 bases, and 4 bases stayed unmatched. The chain's CDR3 is CASSQSRDSSYEQYF. Written as DNA, the CDR3 is TGTGCCAGCAGCCAAAGCCGGGACAGCTCCTACGAGCAGTACTTC.

This chain uses TRBV29-1 with TRBJ1-2; D might be TRBD1 (5 bases). The CDR3 sequence is 14 residues long. Per the germline V gene, CDR1 is SQVTM and CDR2 is ANQGSEA. Trimming left V 2 bases short and J 5 bases short, with 15 bases between. The CDR3 DNA reads TGCAGCGTTGAACTGGGGGGACGGTTATATGGCTACACCTTC. It codes for CSVELGGRLYGYTF.

This chain links TRBV29-1 with TRBJ2-1, with TRBD1 as a possible D gene (5 bases). V shed 6 bases and J shed 7 bases, with 10 bases lying between them. The CDR3 length is 11 residues. Germline V gives CDR1 SQVTM, CDR2 ANQGSEA. In DNA, the CDR3 is TGCAGCGTCCAAGCAGGGAATGAGCAGTTCTTC. This codes for CSVQAGNEQFF.

The V call is TRBV4-3, the J call TRBJ2-1; tentative D call: TRBD2 (6 bases). V lost 2 bases and J 6 bases, leaving 8 bases between the germline ends. Per germline, CDR1 LGHNA and CDR2 YSLEER. The CDR3 covers 13 residues. CDR3 coding DNA: TGCGCCAGCAGCCAAAGTAGCGGCAATGAGCAGTTCTTC. Translated, it gives CASSQSSGNEQFF.

The V and J genes are TRBV28 and TRBJ2-5, with D unclear. Between the trimmed V and J ends, which lost 1 base and 5 bases, there was a span of 14 bases. The CDR3 has 15 amino acids. Per germline, CDR1 MDHEN and CDR2 SYDVKM. The CDR3 nucleotides are TGTGCCAGCAGTTTATATGACACCGCCGGGGAGACCCAGTACTTC. It yields the protein CASSLYDTAGETQYF.

The genes are TRBV29-1 and TRBJ1-1, with D possibly TRBD1 on 5 matching bases. Trimming shortened V by 4 bases and J by 8 bases, and 11 bases separated the two germline ends. The CDR3 is 11 residues long. From germline, CDR1 is SQVTM and CDR2 ANQGSEA. The CDR3 sequence: CSVVRGTEAFF. DNA of the CDR3: TGCAGCGTTGTAAGGGGTACCGAAGCTTTCTTT. Complete variable domain (other parts from reference TRBV29-1 and TRBJ1-1): SAVISQKPSRDICQRGTSLTIQCQVDSQVTMMFWYRQQPGQSLTLIATANQGSEATYESGFVIDKFPISRPNLTFSTLTVSNMSPEDSSIYLCSVVRGTEAFFGQGTRLTVV.

The chain has TRBV7-6 and TRBJ2-2; D uncertain. The germline gives CDR1 SGHVS, CDR2 FNYEAQ. The CDR3 has 13 residues. Deletions cut 0 bases from V and 5 bases from J, with 4 bases between. CDR3 sequence: CASSLARTGELFF. The DNA of the CDR3 is TGTGCCAGCAGCTTAGCGCGGACCGGGGAGCTGTTTTTT.

CDR3 sequence reads: CASSSRLAGFYEQYF. The CDR3 DNA is TGTGCCAGCAGCTCCAGACTAGCGGGGTTTTACGAGCAGTACTTC. The gene calls are TRBV7-9 and TRBJ2-7; 11 nucleotides line up with TRBD2. Losses at the gene ends were 4 bases for V and 4 bases for J; bases not matched to a gene: 6. The CDR3 is made up of 15 amino acids. Per the germline V gene, CDR1 is SEHNR and CDR2 is FQNEAQ (reference sequence).

The chain is built from TRBV4-2 and TRBJ2-7; 8 nucleotides agree with TRBD2. Germline CDR1 is LGHNA and CDR2 is YNFKEQ. The V segment lost 0 bases and the J segment 2 bases; nucleotides outside the gene matches: 3. This CDR3 is built from 15 residues. The DNA of the CDR3 is TGTGCCAGCAGCCAAGAGACGGGAGGGCCCTACGAGCAGTACTTC. It translates to CASSQETGGPYEQYF.

The rearrangement joins TRBV6-1 to TRBJ2-3, with D perhaps TRBD2 (6 bases). The V end lost 3 bases, the J end lost 4 bases, and 20 bases lay between the germline ends. CDR1 and CDR2 (germline): MNHNS, SASEGT. The CDR3 is 17 residues long. For the CDR3, the DNA is TGTGCCAGCAGTGAGAACCCGGGACTTGGGAGTGCAGATACGCAGTATTTT. Translating gives CASSENPGLGSADTQYF.

The chain is built from TRBV7-2 and TRBJ2-3; D gene uncertain. Trimming took off 5 bases at V and 0 bases at J, with 6 bases between the two ends. The germline gives CDR1 SGHTA, CDR2 FQGNSA. This CDR3 is built from 13 residues. The CDR3 DNA sequence: TGTGCCAGCAGCGGGATTAGCACAGATACGCAGTATTTT. Protein product: CASSGISTDTQYF.

The chain uses TRBV19 and TRBJ2-1; 7 positions match TRBD2. From germline, CDR1 is LNHDA and CDR2 SQIVND (reference sequence). Trimming at V came to 7 bases and at J to 8 bases, leaving 14 bases not matched to a gene. The CDR3 sequence is 15 residues long. The CDR3 is CASTRGGSLVYEQFF. The DNA of the CDR3 is TGTGCCAGTACGAGGGGCGGGAGTTTAGTCTATGAGCAGTTCTTC.

Here the CDR3 reads CASSGDGQGAVDTGELFF. DNA of the CDR3: TGTGCCAGCAGTGGGGACGGACAGGGGGCTGTCGACACCGGGGAGCTGTTTTTT. V and J are TRBV28 and TRBJ2-2, with 11 bases matching TRBD1. The CDR3 runs 18 residues. V shed 5 bases, J shed 3 bases, and the junction held 11 bases outside the gene matches. Germline lookup yields CDR1 MDHEN and CDR2 SYDVKM.